The 13 T cell receptor beta chains in this list originate from one sample, sequenced in a study of CD8 T cells in Susac syndrome. Random hexamers primed reverse transcription of about 0.45 to 1 ug RNA. Each CDR3 protein is one row after TCRdb ran MiXCR on the immunoSEQ multiplex PCR reads. The data hold about 53,000 distinct CDR3 sequences, with about 95% observed a single time. The specimen sequenced was CD8+ T cells from PBMCs. These receptors were obtained from a human donor with Susac syndrome.

The chain joins TRBV9 to TRBJ2-1; 8 nucleotides line up with TRBD1. The CDR3 extends over 13 amino acids. CDR1 is SGDLS and CDR2 is YYNGEE in the germline V gene. V trimming: 4 bases; J trimming: 5 bases; junction bases outside the gene matches: 2. CDR3: CASSPTGDNEQFF. CDR3 nucleotides: TGTGCCAGCAGCCCGACAGGGGACAATGAGCAGTTCTTC.

CDR3 sequence reads: CASSQVHWTVNQPQHF. As DNA, the CDR3 is TGCGCCAGCAGCCAAGTGCACTGGACAGTCAATCAGCCCCAGCATTTT. J is TRBJ1-5 and V is TRBV4-3; tentatively, D is TRBD1 (6 bases). Germline lookup yields CDR1 LGHNA and CDR2 YSLEER. V dropped 1 base and J dropped 3 bases, with 13 bases sitting between them. The CDR3 consists of 16 residues.

The chain joins TRBV2 to TRBJ2-7; 10 nucleotides align to TRBD1. The CDR3 is 13 amino acids. V lost 7 bases, J lost 5 bases, and 5 bases stayed unmatched. Germline CDR1 reads SNHLY; CDR2 reads FYNNEI. CDR3 coding DNA: TGTGCCAGCACGGGACAGGGGTTACACGAGCAGTACTTC. Amino acids: CASTGQGLHEQYF.

This clonotype was detected once. This chain links TRBV29-1 with TRBJ2-7; TRBD2 matches 7 bases. Germline V gene data show CDR1 as SQVTM and CDR2 as ANQGSEA. Germline trimming cut 6 bases from V and 5 bases from J; bases unmatched to any gene: 13. The CDR3 is 14 amino acids. The CDR3 DNA is TGCAGCGTCCTGGTTAGCGGCGGGAGCAACGAGCAGTACTTC. Protein product: CSVLVSGGSNEQYF.

The rearrangement joins TRBV7-3 to TRBJ1-1; the D is unclear. V lost 3 bases and J 1 base, leaving 9 bases between the germline ends. In germline, CDR1 is SGHTA, CDR2 FQGTGA. The CDR3 totals 14 residues. The CDR3 sequence: CASSLSGPNTEAFF. In DNA, the CDR3 is TGTGCCAGCAGCTTGTCCGGGCCGAACACTGAAGCTTTCTTT.

The chain carries TRBV20-1 and TRBJ1-1; the match to TRBD1 covers 11 bases. The V segment lost 5 bases and the J segment 3 bases; nucleotides outside the gene matches: 5. The CDR3 totals 14 residues. Germline V gene lookup returns CDR1 DFQATT and CDR2 SNEGSKA (reference sequence). CDR3 in amino acids: CSAPKGQGDTEAFF. Written as DNA, the CDR3 is TGCAGTGCTCCTAAGGGACAGGGGGACACTGAAGCTTTCTTT.

This clonotype was seen once. The chain joins TRBV14 to TRBJ1-1; D is undetermined. V shed 3 bases and J shed 7 bases, with 9 bases lying between them. CDR1 is SGHDN, CDR2 FVKESK, per germline. The CDR3 loop spans 12 amino acids. The CDR3 DNA reads TGTGCCAGCAGCCAGATTACCAATGAAGCTTTCTTT. Its translation: CASSQITNEAFF.

This chain uses TRBV20-1 with TRBJ1-5, with a tentative D call TRBD1 (6 bases). Germline V CDR1 and CDR2: DFQATT, SNEGSKA (reference sequence). CDR3 size: 14 residues. Trimming stripped 6 bases from V and 0 bases from J, with 12 bases between. The CDR3 DNA reads TGCAGTGCCGCCGAGGGGGATAGCAATCAGCCCCAGCATTTT. It is translated as CSAAEGDSNQPQHF.

As for this clonotype: No DNA is shown, since the ends of the CDR3 on it are uncertain; the CDR3 is the one TCRdb lists. V and J are TRBV28 and TRBJ1-6; TRBD1, the table's D call, lacks a check against the DNA. Germline V CDR1 and CDR2: MDHEN, SYDVKM. Both ends counted, the CDR3 spans 13 residues. The CDR3 sequence is CASSFAPGSEFNF.

The chain uses TRBV7-9 and TRBJ2-5; D ambiguous. Germline loops: CDR1 SEHNR, CDR2 FQNEAQ (reference sequence). Trimming cost V 4 bases and J 5 bases, with 11 bases left between them. This CDR3 contains 13 residues. The CDR3 here is CASSSPDVETQYF. The CDR3 DNA reads TGTGCCAGCAGCTCACCGGATGTGGAGACCCAGTACTTC. Full variable domain (outside the CDR3, taken from reference TRBV7-9 and TRBJ2-5): DTGVSQNPRHKITKRGQNVTFRCDPISEHNRLYWYRQTLGQGPEFLTYFQNEAQLEKSRLLSDRFSAERPKGSFSTLEIQRTEQGDSAMYLCASSSPDVETQYFGPGTRLLVL.

This chain joins TRBV6-4 and TRBJ1-2; a weak D match, TRBD1 (6 bases). In germline, CDR1 is MRHNA, CDR2 SNTAGT. The CDR3 contains 12 residues. The V gene lost 3 bases and the J gene lost 7 bases, with 9 bases spanning the gap. The CDR3 DNA is TGTGCCAGCAGTGAAGGGGGAGTTGGCTACACCTTC. Protein: CASSEGGVGYTF.

Notes on this clonotype: The junction shows a germline mismatch at one end, possibly a read error. V gene TRBV7-9 combines with J gene TRBJ1-3, with D maybe TRBD1 (5 bases). This CDR3 comprises 9 residues. The V gene's germline CDR1 is SEHNR and CDR2 FQNEAQ (reference sequence). The CDR3 DNA follows: TGTGCCAGCAGCCCAGGGTTGGATTTT. As protein: CASSPGLDF. The full variable domain, rest sourced from reference TRBV7-9 and TRBJ1-3, is DTGVSQNPRHKITKRGQNVTFRCDPISEHNRLYWYRQTLGQGPEFLTYFQNEAQLEKSRLLSDRFSAERPKGSFSTLEIQRTEQGDSAMYLCASSPGLDFGEGSWLTVV.

The rearrangement joins TRBV14 to TRBJ1-1; D is ambiguous. V gave up 0 bases and J gave up 2 bases, with 10 bases separating them. The CDR3 sequence is 15 residues long. The V gene's germline CDR1 is SGHDN and CDR2 FVKESK. CDR3 sequence reads: CASSQDRRINTEAFF. CDR3 in DNA: TGTGCCAGCAGCCAAGATCGGCGGATAAACACTGAAGCTTTCTTT.